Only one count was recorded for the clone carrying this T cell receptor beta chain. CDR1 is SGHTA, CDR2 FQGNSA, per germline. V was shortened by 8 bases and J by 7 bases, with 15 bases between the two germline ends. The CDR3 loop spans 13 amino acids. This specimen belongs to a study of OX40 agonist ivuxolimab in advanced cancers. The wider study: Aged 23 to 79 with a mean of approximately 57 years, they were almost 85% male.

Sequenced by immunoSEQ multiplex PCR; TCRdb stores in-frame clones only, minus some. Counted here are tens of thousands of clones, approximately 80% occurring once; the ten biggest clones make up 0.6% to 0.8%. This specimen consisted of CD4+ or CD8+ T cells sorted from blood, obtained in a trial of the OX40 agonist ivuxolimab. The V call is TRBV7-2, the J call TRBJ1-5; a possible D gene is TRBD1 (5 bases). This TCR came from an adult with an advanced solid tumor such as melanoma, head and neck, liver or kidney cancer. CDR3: CASGTRGEQPQHF. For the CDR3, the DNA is TGTGCCAGCGGGACGCGGGGGGAGCAGCCCCAGCATTTT.